The 30 T cell receptor beta chains listed next were all sequenced from one sample in a study of CD8+CD57+ T cells in acquired aplastic anemia. TCR beta VDJ and CDR3 were profiled, and genomic DNA was the template. MiXCR, run by TCRdb on the reads, gives a single entry per CDR3 protein. The sample shows around 230,000 distinct CDR3 sequences, about 59% of them seen only once. Sequencing input: sorted CD4+, CD8+, or CD8+CD57+ T cells (not recorded which) from PBMCs. The receptors stem from a human donor in good health.

This clonotype has just a few counts. J is TRBJ1-6 and V is TRBV20-1; D not certain. The CDR3 is 13 amino acids. CDR1 is DFQATT and CDR2 is SNEGSKA in the germline V gene (reference sequence). Trimming took 6 bases from V and 8 from J, leaving 14 bases between them. This CDR3 reads CSAQSMRYSPLHF. The CDR3 nucleotides are TGCAGTGCCCAGTCCATGAGATATTCACCCCTCCACTTT.

The rearrangement links TRBV29-1 to TRBJ1-1, with D possibly being TRBD1 (6 bases). This CDR3 is built from 13 residues. The V gene's germline CDR1 is SQVTM and CDR2 ANQGSEA. With 4 bases removed from V and 7 bases from J, the gap between germline ends came to 16 bases. The CDR3 reads CSVVDTGYNEAFF. The CDR3 DNA sequence: TGCAGCGTTGTAGACACAGGGTACAATGAAGCTTTCTTT.

The V call is TRBV5-1, the J call TRBJ1-6, with D possibly TRBD1 on 6 matching bases. This CDR3 is 16 amino acids long. The germline CDR1 and CDR2 sequences are SGHRS and YFSETQ. The ends were cut back, 1 base at V and 4 bases at J, with 12 bases in the middle. CDR3 in DNA: TGCGCCAGCAGCTTGTCCGGGACACAATATAATTCACCCCTCCACTTT. Translation gives CASSLSGTQYNSPLHF.

The gene calls are TRBV7-9 and TRBJ1-1, with D uncertain. This CDR3 has 10 residues. Trimming removed 11 bases from V and 5 bases from J, with 9 bases in between. From germline, CDR1 is SEHNR and CDR2 FQNEAQ (reference sequence). CDR3 amino acids: CARGLTEAFF. DNA of the CDR3: TGTGCCCGAGGTTTGACTGAAGCTTTCTTT.

A remark on this clonotype: A single base separates this from a much larger clone, so it may be a read error. The V and J genes are TRBV6-5 and TRBJ2-7; 7 nucleotides line up with TRBD1. The CDR3 extends over 15 amino acids. Germline-derived CDR1 and CDR2 are MNHEY and SVGAGI. CDR3 bases: TGTGCCAGCACCCCGAGGGGGCAAATCTCCCACGAGCAGTACTTC. Amino acid sequence: CASTPRGQISHEQYF.

The rearrangement uses TRBV4-2 and TRBJ2-7, with 10 bases lining up with TRBD1. CDR3 length equals 15 residues. Germline V gene data show CDR1 as LGHNA and CDR2 as YNFKEQ. Germline trimming cut 1 base from V and 5 bases from J; bases unmatched to any gene: 5. The CDR3 DNA follows: TGTGCCAGCAGCCAAGCGGGACAGGGGAATAACGAGCAGTACTTC. It encodes CASSQAGQGNNEQYF.

This clonotype has just a few counts. As DNA, the CDR3 is TGCGCCAGCAGCTTGAGGGGGGGTAATGAAAAACTGTTTTTT. Residues: CASSLRGGNEKLFF. The chain carries TRBV5-1 and TRBJ1-4; D possibly corresponds to TRBD1 (6 bases). The germline CDR1 and CDR2 sequences are SGHRS and YFSETQ. Deletions cut 1 base from V and 4 bases from J, with 8 bases between. The CDR3 extends over 14 amino acids. The complete variable domain, with remaining parts taken from reference TRBV5-1 and TRBJ1-4, reads KAGVTQTPRYLIKTRGQQVTLSCSPISGHRSVSWYQQTPGQGLQFLFEYFSETQRNKGNFPGRFSGRQFSNSRSEMNVSTLELGDSALYLCASSLRGGNEKLFFGSGTQLSVL.

This clonotype showed up many times. V is TRBV7-9 and J is TRBJ2-2, with no clear D. Germline CDR1 and CDR2: SEHNR and FQNEAQ (reference sequence). There are 12 residues in the CDR3. The germline V and J ends were trimmed by 10 bases and 8 bases, with 14 bases remaining between them. The CDR3: CATSGPVGELFF. The CDR3 bases are TGTGCCACGTCCGGGCCGGTGGGGGAGCTGTTTTTT.

The gene calls are TRBV7-9 and TRBJ2-7; tentatively, D is TRBD2 (5 bases). The CDR3 length is 14 residues. The germline gives CDR1 SEHNR, CDR2 FQNEAQ (reference sequence). Trimming left V 3 bases short and J 7 bases short, with 16 bases between. The CDR3 spells CASSFYGRDPEQYF. Here the CDR3 DNA reads TGTGCCAGCAGCTTTTACGGCCGGGATCCAGAGCAGTACTTC. The complete variable domain, with remaining parts taken from reference TRBV7-9 and TRBJ2-7, reads DTGVSQNPRHKITKRGQNVTFRCDPISEHNRLYWYRQTLGQGPEFLTYFQNEAQLEKSRLLSDRFSAERPKGSFSTLEIQRTEQGDSAMYLCASSFYGRDPEQYFGPGTRLTVT.

The chain joins TRBV19 to TRBJ2-3, with 9 nucleotides matching TRBD1. The CDR3 extends over 17 amino acids. The V gene end was trimmed by 2 bases and the J gene end by 6 bases; junction bases not matched to a gene: 12. Germline CDR1 and CDR2: LNHDA and SQIVND (reference sequence). The CDR3 loop reads CASSITGGYALMDTQYF. As DNA, the CDR3 is TGTGCCAGTAGTATAACAGGGGGCTACGCCTTGATGGATACGCAGTATTTT. Variable domain in full (rest from reference TRBV19 and TRBJ2-3): DGGITQSPKYLFRKEGQNVTLSCEQNLNHDAMYWYRQDPGQGLRLIYYSQIVNDFQKGDIAEGYSVSREKKESFPLTVTSAQKNPTAFYLCASSITGGYALMDTQYFGPGTRLTVL.

This chain joins TRBV6-6 and TRBJ2-7; 8 positions agree with TRBD1. In germline, CDR1 is MNHNY, CDR2 SVGAGI (reference sequence). This CDR3 has 13 amino acids. The V and J ends lost 4 bases and 5 bases, in that order; junction bases with no gene match: 4. CDR3 in DNA: TGTGCCAGCAGTTTGACAGGGGTGGACGAGCAGTACTTC. Translation gives CASSLTGVDEQYF.

The rearrangement joins TRBV5-1 to TRBJ2-3; 7 nucleotides line up with TRBD1. The CDR3 covers 14 residues. CDR1 is SGHRS, CDR2 YFSETQ, per germline. The trim removed 5 bases at V and 3 bases at J, leaving 6 bases unmatched. This CDR3 reads CASRRGRGTDTQYF. As DNA, the CDR3 is TGCGCCAGCAGGAGGGGCAGGGGGACAGATACGCAGTATTTT.

This clonotype occurred once. V is TRBV4-1 and J is TRBJ1-1; no clear D. The CDR3 sequence is 13 residues long. V dropped 0 bases and J dropped 6 bases, with 8 bases sitting between them. Germline V gives CDR1 MGHRA, CDR2 YSYEKL. This CDR3 reads CASSQEQTPEAFF. Here the CDR3 DNA reads TGCGCCAGCAGCCAAGAACAGACACCTGAAGCTTTCTTT.

CDR3 in amino acids: CASSAGQAAYNEQFF. For the CDR3, the DNA is TGTGCCAGTAGTGCGGGACAGGCCGCCTACAATGAGCAGTTCTTC. The chain has TRBV19 and TRBJ2-1; 8 bases line up with TRBD1. J lost 2 bases, V lost 5 bases, and 5 bases had no gene match. The CDR3 is made up of 15 amino acids. Germline V gene sequence: CDR1 LNHDA, CDR2 SQIVND (reference sequence).

J is TRBJ1-6 and V is TRBV20-1, with a possible D match to TRBD1 (6 bases). Trimming left V 0 bases short and J 0 bases short, with 9 bases between. This CDR3 contains 16 residues. Germline V gene sequence: CDR1 DFQATT, CDR2 SNEGSKA (reference sequence). CDR3 DNA sequence: TGCAGTGCTAGAGACCGACAGGACTCCTATAATTCACCCCTCCACTTT. This encodes CSARDRQDSYNSPLHF.

The DNA for the CDR3 is TGTGCCAGCACCCAGACAGGGATCCACTACGAGCAGTACTTC. The encoded protein is CASTQTGIHYEQYF. The genes are TRBV12-3 or TRBV12-4 and TRBJ2-7, with 7 bases identical to TRBD1. With V trimmed by 7 bases and J by 3 bases, 9 bases remained unmatched. The CDR3 spans 14 residues.

The gene calls are TRBV24-1 and TRBJ2-2; 9 nucleotides agree with TRBD2. The V and J ends lost 4 bases and 7 bases, in that order; junction bases with no gene match: 12. The CDR3 runs 17 residues. CDR1 is KGHDR, CDR2 SFDVKD, per germline. Here the CDR3 reads CATSDPIAGVTNGELFF. The CDR3 bases are TGTGCCACCAGTGACCCCATAGCGGGAGTGACGAACGGGGAGCTGTTTTTT.

The CDR3 loop is CASSLVVGGYTF. CDR3 DNA sequence: TGTGCCAGCAGTTTAGTTGTTGGTGGCTACACCTTC. The chain uses TRBV6-5 and TRBJ1-2; D unresolved. V was shortened by 4 bases and J by 7 bases, with 10 bases between the two germline ends. The CDR3 runs to 12 residues. Germline-derived CDR1 and CDR2 are MNHEY and SVGAGI.

The genes are TRBV2 and TRBJ2-3; TRBD2 matches at 15 bases. The J segment lost 6 bases and the V segment lost 7 bases, leaving 5 bases of the junction unmatched. This CDR3 comprises 15 residues. Germline CDR1 is SNHLY and CDR2 is FYNNEI. The CDR3 nucleotides read TGTGCCAGCACGGGACTAGCGGGGGGCGGGGATACGCAGTATTTT. This encodes CASTGLAGGGDTQYF.

The chain employs TRBV20-1 and TRBJ2-7, with 9 nucleotides matching TRBD1. This CDR3 spans 15 amino acids. Germline loops: CDR1 DFQATT, CDR2 SNEGSKA (reference sequence). V lost 6 bases and J lost 3; bases outside the gene matches: 12. CDR3 sequence reads: CSAPGGGDRDYEQYF. Written as DNA, the CDR3 is TGCAGTGCCCCTGGGGGGGGGGACAGGGACTACGAGCAGTACTTC.

There are many counts of this clonotype. The rearrangement joins TRBV30 to TRBJ2-7; 10 bases are a match to TRBD2. Germline V lookup: CDR1 GTSNPN, CDR2 SVGIG (reference sequence). CDR3 size: 15 residues. Trimming took 2 bases from V and 0 from J; bases not matched to a gene: 4. DNA for the CDR3: TGTGCCTGGAGTACTAGCGGGGATAGCTCCTACGAGCAGTACTTC. Residues: CAWSTSGDSSYEQYF.

The chain couples TRBV5-1 to TRBJ1-1; TRBD1 might be the D (5 bases). The V end lost 4 bases, the J end lost 6 bases, and 16 bases lay between the germline ends. The germline gives CDR1 SGHRS, CDR2 YFSETQ. This CDR3 has 14 amino acids. The CDR3 reads CASSPRTGGAEAFF. In DNA, the CDR3 is TGCGCCAGCAGCCCAAGGACGGGAGGGGCTGAAGCTTTCTTT.

This clonotype was picked up a small number of times. The CDR3 region is CSARSQLNTEAFF. The CDR3 bases are TGCAGTGCTAGGAGCCAGTTGAACACTGAAGCTTTCTTT. This chain uses TRBV20-1 with TRBJ1-1; D uncertain. The germline V gene has CDR1 DFQATT and CDR2 SNEGSKA (reference sequence). Trimming cost V 3 bases and J 0 bases, with 8 bases left between them. The CDR3 covers 13 residues.

The V and J genes are TRBV20-1 and TRBJ2-3; no firm D call. The V end lost 3 bases, the J end lost 3 bases, and 13 bases lay between the germline ends. Germline loops: CDR1 DFQATT, CDR2 SNEGSKA (reference sequence). This CDR3 region has 14 residues. For the CDR3, the DNA is TGCAGTGCTAGTCCCGAAAGGTGGACAGATACGCAGTATTTT. Translated: CSASPERWTDTQYF.

The rearrangement joins TRBV7-9 to TRBJ1-1; tentatively, D is TRBD1 (5 bases). The CDR3 has 15 residues. Germline CDR1 and CDR2: SEHNR and FQNEAQ (reference sequence). V was shortened by 4 bases and J by 5 bases, with 17 bases between the two germline ends. In nucleotides, the CDR3 is TGTGCCAGCAGCTCACCTGTAAAGGGGCGAACTGAAGCTTTCTTT. Translating it yields CASSSPVKGRTEAFF.

The chain uses TRBV25-1 and TRBJ2-1; 7 bases map to TRBD1. V dropped 5 bases and J dropped 4; count of bases not matched to a gene: 11. This CDR3 region has 16 residues. CDR1 and CDR2 from the germline V gene are MGHDK and SYGVNS. The CDR3, as DNA: TGTGCCAGCAGTCCGCCGGGACAGATTCATTACAATGAGCAGTTCTTC. It yields the protein CASSPPGQIHYNEQFF.

The gene calls are TRBV29-1 and TRBJ1-1, with TRBD1 as a possible D gene (5 bases). V lost 3 bases, J lost 5 bases, and 13 bases lay in between. Germline CDR1 is SQVTM and CDR2 is ANQGSEA. The CDR3 length is 13 residues. CDR3 loop: CSVDGRVLTEAFF. As DNA, the CDR3 is TGCAGCGTTGACGGCAGGGTGTTAACTGAAGCTTTCTTT. Full variable domain (remainder filled in from reference TRBV29-1 and TRBJ1-1): SAVISQKPSRDICQRGTSLTIQCQVDSQVTMMFWYRQQPGQSLTLIATANQGSEATYESGFVIDKFPISRPNLTFSTLTVSNMSPEDSSIYLCSVDGRVLTEAFFGQGTRLTVV.

The chain uses TRBV5-1 and TRBJ2-3, with D uncertain. The V end was cut by 0 bases, the J end by 2 bases, with 10 bases between. The CDR3 extends over 15 amino acids. The germline V gene encodes CDR1 SGHRS and CDR2 YFSETQ. The CDR3 bases are TGCGCCAGCAGCTTGGAGGTCAGAATCACAGATACGCAGTATTTT. This gives the protein CASSLEVRITDTQYF. Variable domain in full (rest from reference TRBV5-1 and TRBJ2-3): KAGVTQTPRYLIKTRGQQVTLSCSPISGHRSVSWYQQTPGQGLQFLFEYFSETQRNKGNFPGRFSGRQFSNSRSEMNVSTLELGDSALYLCASSLEVRITDTQYFGPGTRLTVL.

In this sample, this clonotype turned up a few times. A single base separates this from a much larger clone, so it may be a read error. The chain joins TRBV7-9 to TRBJ2-7; D ambiguous. Trimming took off 4 bases at V and 5 bases at J, with 9 bases between the two ends. CDR1 SEHNR and CDR2 FQNEAQ come from the germline V gene (reference sequence). The CDR3 spans 12 residues. In DNA, the CDR3 is TGTGCCAGCAGCTCTCAGCTCGACGAGCAGTACTTC. Translation: CASSSQLDEQYF. The complete variable domain, with remaining parts taken from reference TRBV7-9 and TRBJ2-7, reads DTGVSQNPRHKITKRGQNVTFRCDPISEHNRLYWYRQTLGQGPEFLTYFQNEAQLEKSRLLSDRFSAERPKGSFSTLEIQRTEQGDSAMYLCASSSQLDEQYFGPGTRLTVT.

As to this clonotype: Without the conserved terminal phenylalanine or tryptophan, this CDR3 likely stems from a read error. The chain recombines TRBV24-1 with TRBJ2-6; D unclear. The CDR3 is 15 amino acids. Germline V gene lookup returns CDR1 KGHDR and CDR2 SFDVKD. The ends were cut back, 6 bases at V and 1 base at J, with 9 bases in the middle. CDR3 bases: TGTGCCACCAGTCCAGACGGGTCTGGGGCCAACGTCCTGACTCTC. Residues: CATSPDGSGANVLTL.